Below are 7 T cell receptor beta chains sequenced from a single sample in a study of shared clonotypes between healthy human individuals. Clones were read by immunoSEQ multiplex PCR, and TCRdb kept only the in-frame ones, dropping some. The repertoire holds 1.4 million or so clones, with about 98.5% as singletons. The sequenced sample was naive CD4+ T cells sorted from blood. As to subset: CD45RA+ positively selected. The receptors shown here come from a man aged 25 to 40 in good health.

This clone was detected only a few times. The V gene is TRBV10-1, the J gene TRBJ2-5, with TRBD2 as a possible D gene (5 bases). The length of the CDR3 is 15 residues. Trimming removed 5 bases at V and 5 bases at J, with 18 bases between. Germline-derived CDR1 and CDR2 are WNHNN and SYGVQD (reference sequence). The CDR3 loop is CASSRGPPSTETQYF. The CDR3 DNA is TGCGCCAGCAGTCGAGGGCCACCAAGTACGGAGACCCAGTACTTC.

The genes are TRBV6-1 and TRBJ1-1; D is unclear. The V end lost 3 bases, the J end lost 8 bases, and 16 bases lay between the germline ends. Germline V lookup: CDR1 MNHNS, CDR2 SASEGT. This CDR3 has 14 amino acids. This CDR3 reads CASSDVAGSSEAFF. In DNA, the CDR3 is TGTGCCAGCAGTGACGTCGCGGGGAGCTCAGAAGCTTTCTTT.

The V gene is TRBV27, the J gene TRBJ2-2; 7 positions agree with TRBD2. From germline, CDR1 is MNHEY and CDR2 SMNVEV (reference sequence). This CDR3 has 16 amino acids. The J segment lost 4 bases and the V segment lost 5 bases, leaving 10 bases of the junction unmatched. CDR3 nucleotides: TGTGCCAGCAGTCCAGTTGAAGCGGGGCCCACCGGGGAGCTGTTTTTT. It encodes CASSPVEAGPTGELFF.

V usage is TRBV5-1 and J usage is TRBJ2-2; D is undetermined. The V and J ends lost 0 bases and 6 bases respectively, with 12 bases between them. This CDR3 region has 15 residues. The V gene's germline CDR1 is SGHRS and CDR2 YFSETQ. Here the CDR3 DNA reads TGCGCCAGCAGCTTGGGTGTGGGGTTTCCCGGGGAGCTGTTTTTT. Its translation: CASSLGVGFPGELFF. The whole variable domain, remainder taken from reference TRBV5-1 and TRBJ2-2, is KAGVTQTPRYLIKTRGQQVTLSCSPISGHRSVSWYQQTPGQGLQFLFEYFSETQRNKGNFPGRFSGRQFSNSRSEMNVSTLELGDSALYLCASSLGVGFPGELFFGEGSRLTVL.

The chain joins TRBV6-5 to TRBJ2-7, with D maybe TRBD2 (5 bases). Germline V lookup: CDR1 MNHEY, CDR2 SVGAGI. The CDR3 loop spans 12 amino acids. V was clipped by 6 bases and J by 3 bases, with 9 bases between them. CDR3 protein: CASRRDYYEQYF. CDR3 coding DNA: TGTGCCAGCAGGCGCGACTACTACGAGCAGTACTTC.

The chain couples TRBV27 to TRBJ2-3, with 8 bases identical to TRBD1. The V and J ends lost 5 bases and 2 bases, in that order; junction bases with no gene match: 3. In germline, CDR1 is MNHEY, CDR2 SMNVEV (reference sequence). CDR3 size: 14 residues. The DNA of the CDR3 is TGTGCCAGCAGTCGGGACAGGCCCACAGATACGCAGTATTTT. Protein: CASSRDRPTDTQYF.

The chain combines TRBV7-9 with TRBJ2-5; D is uncertain. The germline V gene has CDR1 SEHNR and CDR2 FQNEAQ (reference sequence). The V end was cut by 4 bases, the J end by 4 bases, with 13 bases between. The CDR3 has 14 amino acids. The CDR3: CASSSTPLRETQYF. CDR3 DNA: TGTGCCAGCAGCTCCACACCCCTAAGAGAGACCCAGTACTTC.